This TCR beta chain was documented in a study of response to subunit inactivated influenza vaccine. This CDR3 has 16 amino acids. CDR1 and CDR2 (germline): SEHNR, FQNEAQ (reference sequence). The ends were cut back, 5 bases at V and 6 bases at J, with 22 bases in the middle. Each CDR3 protein is one row after TCRdb ran MiXCR on the RT-PCR reads. The table records roughly 520,000 distinct CDR3 sequences, 25% of them present only once. This rearrangement joins TRBV7-9 to TRBJ1-1; maybe TRBD1 (5 bases). The specimen comprised CD4+ T cells sorted from PBMCs, sampled approximately 5 days after vaccination. The receptor comes from a man aged 50 to 60 who received an inactivated influenza vaccine. CDR3 protein: CASSPDPGGGAAEAFF. The CDR3 DNA reads TGTGCCAGCAGCCCTGACCCTGGGGGTGGAGCGGCTGAAGCTTTCTTT.